The 11 T cell receptor beta chains below come from one sample, sequenced in a study of identical twins. TCRdb passed the 5' RACE reads through MiXCR, listing each CDR3 protein once. Of some 1,700,000 distinct CDR3 sequences listed, about 31% are singletons. The sequenced sample consisted of cord blood. Receptors were obtained from a newborn girl in good health.

This clonotype was seen a few times. The chain joins TRBV4-1 to TRBJ1-5; tentatively, D is TRBD1 (6 bases). The ends were cut back, 1 base at V and 0 bases at J, with 7 bases in the middle. The CDR3 length is 15 residues. CDR1 and CDR2 from the germline V gene are MGHRA and YSYEKL. CDR3 in DNA: TGCGCCAGCAGCCAAGCGACAGGTAGCAATCAGCCCCAGCATTTT. The encoded protein is CASSQATGSNQPQHF.

This rearrangement joins TRBV5-1 to TRBJ2-1; D gene ambiguous. With the DNA end fitting TRBJ2-7 better, the J assignment may be wrong. Germline assignment: CDR1 SGHRS and CDR2 YFSETQ. The CDR3 is 15 amino acids. CDR3 protein: CASSLYSSAYNEQYF. The DNA of the CDR3 is TGCGCCAGCAGCTTGTACTCTTCGGCATACAATGAGCAGTACTTC.

V gene TRBV20-1 combines with J gene TRBJ2-2; D gene uncertain. V was clipped by 3 bases and J by 0 bases, with 11 bases between them. The germline gives CDR1 DFQATT, CDR2 SNEGSKA (reference sequence). The CDR3 has 15 amino acids. Here the CDR3 reads CSASFDGTNTGELFF. The DNA for the CDR3 is TGCAGTGCTAGCTTCGACGGAACGAACACCGGGGAGCTGTTTTTT.

This clonotype was seen ten or more times. The chain has TRBV12-3 or TRBV12-4 and TRBJ2-5; a possible D gene is TRBD2 (7 bases). Trimming took 4 bases from V and 2 from J, leaving 14 bases between them. The CDR3 contains 15 residues. The CDR3 reads CASSSGGTYQETQYF. CDR3 coding DNA: TGTGCCAGCAGTTCCGGGGGGACATATCAAGAGACCCAGTACTTC.

The chain employs TRBV4-2 and TRBJ1-1; tentatively, D is TRBD1 (5 bases). CDR1 and CDR2 from the germline V gene are LGHNA and YNFKEQ. The ends were cut back, 0 bases at V and 2 bases at J, with 13 bases in the middle. The CDR3 runs to 16 residues. In DNA, the CDR3 is TGTGCCAGCAGCCAAGACGGGACGCGGTTCAACACTGAAGCTTTCTTT. Residues: CASSQDGTRFNTEAFF.

The V gene is TRBV5-1, the J gene TRBJ1-1; D remains ambiguous. There are 13 residues in the CDR3. The V gene lost 4 bases and the J gene lost 5 bases, with 12 bases spanning the gap. Per the germline V gene, CDR1 is SGHRS and CDR2 is YFSETQ. The CDR3 coding sequence is TGCGCCAGCAGCGGCCGGGGATGGACTGAAGCTTTCTTT. It yields the protein CASSGRGWTEAFF.

Only a few counts were recorded for this clonotype. The chain has TRBV6-1 and TRBJ2-7; no reliable D call. V shed 6 bases and J shed 1 base, with 13 bases lying between them. The V gene's germline CDR1 is MNHNS and CDR2 SASEGT. The CDR3 consists of 14 residues. In nucleotides, the CDR3 is TGTGCCAGCAGCTCAGAGGCGGTATCCTACGAGCAGTACTTC. Protein product: CASSSEAVSYEQYF.

The V and J genes are TRBV3-1 and TRBJ2-1, with 7 bases aligning to TRBD2. CDR1 and CDR2 from the germline V gene are LGHDT and YNNKEL (reference sequence). V trimming: 1 base; J trimming: 3 bases; junction bases outside the gene matches: 6. This CDR3 region has 16 residues. CDR3 DNA: TGTGCCAGCAGCCAAGTACCTAGCGGACTCTACAATGAGCAGTTCTTC. Translation: CASSQVPSGLYNEQFF.

This clonotype was observed a few times. This chain uses TRBV12-3 or TRBV12-4 with TRBJ2-3; 11 bases line up with TRBD2. This CDR3 comprises 12 residues. The V and J ends lost 4 bases and 14 bases, in that order; junction bases with no gene match: 5. The CDR3 reads CASSWRLAGGYF. CDR3 in DNA: TGTGCCAGCAGTTGGAGGCTAGCGGGAGGGTATTTT.

The gene calls are TRBV28 and TRBJ2-4; 12 bases are shared with TRBD2. With the DNA end fitting TRBJ2-5 better, the J assignment may be wrong. Germline V lookup: CDR1 MDHEN, CDR2 SYDVKM. The CDR3 is 14 amino acids. CDR3 nucleotide sequence: TGTGGTTCCGGGCTAGCGGGAGGGCAAGAGACCCAGTACTTC. This gives the protein CGSGLAGGQETQYF.

The V call is TRBV3-1, the J call TRBJ2-3, with 8 bases matching TRBD2. The CDR3 extends over 16 amino acids. The trim removed 6 bases at V and 1 base at J, leaving 9 bases unmatched. Germline assignment: CDR1 LGHDT and CDR2 YNNKEL (reference sequence). CDR3 sequence: CASSQRAGVRTDTQYF. CDR3 nucleotides: TGTGCCAGCAGTCAACGAGCGGGGGTTCGCACAGATACGCAGTATTTT.